This TCR beta chain comes out of a study of human T cells and chemical hapten exposure. Study details: Per-sample TCR yields varied mainly from small pooled library volume differences.

This CDR3 comprises 14 residues. V lost 8 bases and J 3 bases, leaving 16 bases between the germline ends. Germline CDR1 reads MNHEY; CDR2 reads SVGEGT. A note on this clonotype: Its antigen is as yet unknown.

Authors' methods: A per-sample median of about 94,000 TCRs was observed, with counts ranging from about 20,000 to 750,000. TCRdb re-derived calls from the RACE reads in MiXCR, one entry per CDR3 protein. For this entry, the V and J calls and clone size follow TCRdb and not the study's own pipeline. Counted here are roughly 100,000 distinct CDR3 sequences, about 34% occurring once; the ten biggest clones make up more than 2.5%. Noted time point: patch test 3, about 24 weeks after DPC sensitization. Treatment noted: therapeutic diphenylcyclopropenone sensitization with weekly scalp DPC. Every donor had alopecia and was 18 to 70 years old; all were suitable for DPC. Study outcomes and limitations: Significantly greater numbers of large CDR3 similarity clusters came from expanded TCRs than from controls.

This sequence was found in a man between 40 and 49 years old with alopecia areata. Some clones in this sample may be carry-over from other donors' samples. This sequence joins TRBV6-2 or TRBV6-3 and TRBJ1-2, with D maybe TRBD1 (6 bases). The sample consisted of whole blood, taken in connection with sensitization to the hapten diphenylcyclopropenone (DPC). CDR3 nucleotide sequence: TGTGCCAGCTTTCGCACAGGGTCGGACTATGGCTACACCTTC. It codes for CASFRTGSDYGYTF.